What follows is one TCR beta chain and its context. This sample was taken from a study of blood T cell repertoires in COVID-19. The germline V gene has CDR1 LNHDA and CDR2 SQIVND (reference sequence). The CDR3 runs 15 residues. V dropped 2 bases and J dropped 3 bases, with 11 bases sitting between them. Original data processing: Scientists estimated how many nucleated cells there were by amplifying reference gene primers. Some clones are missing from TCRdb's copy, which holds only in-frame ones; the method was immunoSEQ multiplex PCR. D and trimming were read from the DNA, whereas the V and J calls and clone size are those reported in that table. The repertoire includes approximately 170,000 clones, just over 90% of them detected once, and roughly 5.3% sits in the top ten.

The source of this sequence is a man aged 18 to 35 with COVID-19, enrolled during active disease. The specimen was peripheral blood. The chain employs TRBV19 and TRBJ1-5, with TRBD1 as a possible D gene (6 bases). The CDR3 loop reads CASSIRAGVNQPQHF. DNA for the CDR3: TGTGCCAGTAGTATACGGGCAGGGGTCAATCAGCCCCAGCATTTT.